Listed here are 12 T cell receptor beta chains from one sample, sequenced in a study of human T cells and chemical hapten exposure. TCRdb ran MiXCR on the RACE reads and lists one entry per CDR3 protein. The sample comprises 300,000 to 450,000 distinct CDR3 sequences, roughly 5% of which are singletons, and approximately 2.5% rests with the top ten. Time point indicated: patch test 1, 2 weeks after DPC sensitization. Specified treatment: therapeutic diphenylcyclopropenone sensitization with weekly scalp DPC. The material sequenced was whole blood, taken in connection with sensitization to the hapten diphenylcyclopropenone (DPC). The receptors shown here come from a woman in her forties or fifties with alopecia areata. Some clones in this sample may be carry-over from other donors' samples.

This clonotype was observed many times. The rearrangement links TRBV6-5 to TRBJ2-6; no reliable D call. The V gene lost 6 bases and the J gene lost 1 base, with 10 bases spanning the gap. This CDR3 comprises 15 residues. The germline V gene encodes CDR1 MNHEY and CDR2 SVGAGI. The CDR3 spells CASRLTASGANVLTF. The CDR3 DNA reads as TGTGCCAGCAGACTTACAGCTTCTGGGGCCAACGTCCTGACTTTC.

This clonotype was seen only a few times. DNA of the CDR3: TGTGCCAGCGTATCAGGACAGGGGGGTATGAACACTGAAGCTTTCTTT. Its translation: CASVSGQGGMNTEAFF. This chain connects TRBV7-9 to TRBJ1-1; 10 positions agree with TRBD1. Trimming took 8 bases from V and 0 from J; bases not matched to a gene: 9. The CDR3 length is 16 residues. The germline V gene has CDR1 SEHNR and CDR2 FQNEAQ (reference sequence).

This clonotype was seen many times. The rearrangement links TRBV12-3 or TRBV12-4 to TRBJ2-3, with 7 bases aligning to TRBD2. The CDR3 consists of 17 residues. The V gene end was trimmed by 4 bases and the J gene end by 2 bases; junction bases not matched to a gene: 12. The CDR3 DNA sequence: TGTGCCAGCAGTTCCCTTGTGGGCAGCGGGGTCACAGATACGCAGTATTTT. It specifies CASSSLVGSGVTDTQYF.

This clonotype was counted ten times or more. This chain joins TRBV5-6 and TRBJ1-2, with D unresolved. CDR3 size: 17 residues. V lost 2 bases and J lost 0, with 17 bases in between. Germline V CDR1 and CDR2: SGHDT, YYEEEE. The CDR3 sequence: CASSFRNTRSSNYGYTF. Written as DNA, the CDR3 is TGTGCCAGCAGCTTCCGGAACACCCGATCTTCTAACTATGGCTACACCTTC.

This clonotype appeared many times. The chain is built from TRBV6-2 or TRBV6-3 and TRBJ2-1, with 11 bases fitting TRBD1. V dropped 0 bases and J dropped 8; count of bases not matched to a gene: 9. This CDR3 is 17 amino acids long. Per germline, CDR1 MNHEY and CDR2 SVGEGT. DNA for the CDR3: TGTGCCAGCAGTTACTCCCGGGACAGGGGGACAGTAGATGAGCAGTTCTTC. Its protein is CASSYSRDRGTVDEQFF.

This clonotype was detected many times. The rearrangement joins TRBV7-9 to TRBJ1-1, with 7 bases lining up with TRBD1. The CDR3 runs to 16 residues. The germline gives CDR1 SEHNR, CDR2 FQNEAQ (reference sequence). V was pared by 4 bases and J by 6 bases, with 14 bases of the junction left unmatched. The CDR3 DNA follows: TGTGCCAGCAGCTCCAATAAACAGGGGAGCGCCGCTGAAGCTTTCTTT. It yields the protein CASSSNKQGSAAEAFF.

The sample holds many counts of this clonotype. The genes are TRBV29-1 and TRBJ2-1; the match to TRBD2 covers 16 bases. V shed 4 bases, J shed 9 bases, and the junction held 12 bases outside the gene matches. The germline gives CDR1 SQVTM, CDR2 ANQGSEA. The CDR3 totals 17 residues. The CDR3 DNA reads as TGCAGCGTTGCGGCTCCGGGACTAGCGGGAGGGCCAGGTGAGCAGTTCTTC. It specifies CSVAAPGLAGGPGEQFF.

Only a few counts were recorded for this clonotype. The chain has TRBV27 and TRBJ1-1; D not resolved. The V end lost 2 bases, the J end lost 0 bases, and 7 bases lay between the germline ends. CDR3 size: 14 residues. The germline CDR1 and CDR2 sequences are MNHEY and SMNVEV (reference sequence). CDR3 bases: TGTGCCAGCAGTTTAATGTTATTGAACACTGAAGCTTTCTTT. Amino acid sequence: CASSLMLLNTEAFF.

The V gene is TRBV7-9, the J gene TRBJ2-7; either TRBD1 or TRBD2 may supply D (5 bases each). Germline CDR1 SEHNR, CDR2 FQNEAQ (reference sequence). The V and J ends lost 5 bases and 12 bases respectively, with 14 bases between them. The CDR3 covers 11 residues. The CDR3 loop reads CASSHRDGTYF. In nucleotides, the CDR3 is TGTGCCAGCAGCCATCGGGACGGGACGTACTTC.

This clonotype was detected only a few times. The V and J genes are TRBV27 and TRBJ1-1, with D unclear. Germline CDR1 reads MNHEY; CDR2 reads SMNVEV (reference sequence). The CDR3 length is 13 residues. Trimming cost V 4 bases and J 7 bases, with 13 bases left between them. CDR3 in amino acids: CASSSDGRLEAFF. The DNA of the CDR3 is TGTGCCAGCAGTTCAGACGGCAGACTTGAAGCTTTCTTT.

There are many counts of this clonotype. V gene TRBV20-1 combines with J gene TRBJ2-7; TRBD2 agrees at 9 bases. CDR1 is DFQATT and CDR2 is SNEGSKA in the germline V gene (reference sequence). With 5 bases clipped from V and 6 bases from J, the junction kept 11 bases outside the gene matches. The CDR3 is 14 residues long. The CDR3 nucleotides are TGCAGTGCTGTTCCGGGACTAGCTCTATCCGAGCAGTACTTC. Protein product: CSAVPGLALSEQYF.

The chain joins TRBV20-1 to TRBJ2-1; D is unresolved. Trimming cost V 3 bases and J 6 bases, with 12 bases left between them. The CDR3 consists of 13 residues. Germline V gives CDR1 DFQATT, CDR2 SNEGSKA (reference sequence). CDR3: CSARIPVINEQFF. CDR3 DNA: TGCAGTGCTAGGATCCCCGTGATCAATGAGCAGTTCTTC.